This entry lists 12 T cell receptor beta chains sequenced from one sample in a study of blood T cell repertoires in COVID-19. Assay: immunoSEQ multiplex PCR; the TCRdb copy retains only in-frame clones and omits some. This repertoire shows roughly 220,000 clones, approximately 90% found once; its top ten account for more than 3.5%. Sequencing input: PBMCs or T cells enriched from blood (not recorded which). The receptors were gathered from a middle-aged woman with acute COVID-19.

Worth noting for this clone: Other DNA sequences in the sample encode the same CDR3. The chain couples TRBV9 to TRBJ1-3; D is uncertain. V was cut by 4 bases and J by 0 bases, with 8 bases left in between. The CDR3 sequence is 14 residues long. Germline V gene lookup returns CDR1 SGDLS and CDR2 YYNGEE. This CDR3 reads CASSPGDSGNTIYF. DNA of the CDR3: TGTGCCAGCAGCCCAGGTGACTCTGGAAACACCATATATTTT.

The rearrangement uses TRBV20-1 and TRBJ2-1; the match to TRBD2 covers 8 bases. The CDR3 contains 15 residues. With V trimmed by 3 bases and J by 2 bases, 6 bases remained unmatched. Germline V gene sequence: CDR1 DFQATT, CDR2 SNEGSKA (reference sequence). The CDR3 reads CSASGVAGTYNEQFF. The CDR3 nucleotides are TGCAGTGCTAGTGGGGTAGCGGGGACCTACAATGAGCAGTTCTTC.

The chain recombines TRBV7-9 with TRBJ1-4; D not certain. Germline assignment: CDR1 SEHNR and CDR2 FQNEAQ (reference sequence). Trimming removed 6 bases from V and 4 bases from J, with 12 bases in between. The CDR3 contains 14 residues. The CDR3 spells CASRKGEFNEKLFF. Here the CDR3 DNA reads TGTGCCAGCAGGAAAGGAGAGTTTAATGAAAAACTGTTTTTT.

The rearrangement links TRBV9 to TRBJ2-2; D not resolved. V was trimmed by 1 base and J by 5 bases, leaving 6 bases between them. The germline V gene has CDR1 SGDLS and CDR2 YYNGEE. This CDR3 is 13 amino acids long. This CDR3 is CASSVSPTGELFF. The CDR3 DNA is TGTGCCAGCAGCGTATCTCCGACCGGGGAGCTGTTTTTT. The full variable domain, its missing parts supplied by reference TRBV9 and TRBJ2-2, is DSGVTQTPKHLITATGQRVTLRCSPRSGDLSVYWYQQSLDQGLQFLIQYYNGEERAKGNILERFSAQQFPDLHSELNLSSLELGDSALYFCASSVSPTGELFFGEGSRLTVL.

This clone is a singleton in its sample. This CDR3 is CASSSQGPYEQYF. In DNA, the CDR3 is TGTGCCAGCAGTTCACAGGGCCCCTACGAGCAGTACTTC. The V call is TRBV14, the J call TRBJ2-7; a possible D gene is TRBD1 (6 bases). CDR1 and CDR2 from the germline V gene are SGHDN and FVKESK. This CDR3 contains 13 residues. The germline V and J ends were trimmed by 6 bases and 2 bases, with 11 bases remaining between them.

This clone occurred once. The chain couples TRBV3-1 (or the pseudogene TRBV3-2) to TRBJ1-3, with D possibly matching TRBD1 (6 bases). V was pared by 4 bases and J by 5 bases, with 9 bases between. CDR3 length: 13 amino acids. The V gene's germline CDR1 is LGHDT and CDR2 YNNKEL (reference sequence). CDR3 amino acids: CASSLQGRNTIYF. The CDR3 region has the DNA TGTGCCAGCAGCCTTCAGGGGAGAAACACCATATATTTT.

The chain uses TRBV24-1 and TRBJ1-3; D possibly corresponds to TRBD1 (5 bases). The V gene's germline CDR1 is KGHDR and CDR2 SFDVKD. The CDR3 spans 16 residues. V gave up 6 bases and J gave up 0 bases, with 14 bases separating them. CDR3 coding DNA: TGTGCCACCAGTTGCCGCCGAAGGGGCTCTGGAAACACCATATATTTT. It specifies CATSCRRRGSGNTIYF.

The table lists this clone with a count of one. The J gene is TRBJ1-2, the V gene TRBV6-5; D is undetermined. V dropped 8 bases and J dropped 6 bases, with 16 bases sitting between them. CDR3 length equals 13 residues. CDR1 MNHEY and CDR2 SVGAGI come from the germline V gene. The DNA of the CDR3 is TGTGCCAGCCACCGACGGAGGGTTGATGGCTACACCTTC. Its protein product is CASHRRRVDGYTF.

The J gene is TRBJ2-5, the V gene TRBV7-9; 14 bases match TRBD2. CDR1 and CDR2 from the germline V gene are SEHNR and FQNEAQ (reference sequence). Unmatched junction bases numbered 3, after V lost 5 bases and J lost 4 bases. This CDR3 is 15 amino acids long. The CDR3 region is CASSLGLAGVETQYF. CDR3 nucleotides: TGTGCCAGCAGCCTGGGACTAGCGGGGGTAGAGACCCAGTACTTC.

V gene TRBV7-9 combines with J gene TRBJ2-1; 8 bases map to TRBD2. The CDR3 spans 15 residues. V lost 4 bases to trimming and J lost 3 bases; unmatched junction nucleotides: 5. Germline values: CDR1 SEHNR, CDR2 FQNEAQ (reference sequence). CDR3 protein: CASSSRGGLYNEQFF. As DNA, the CDR3 is TGTGCCAGCAGCTCCCGGGGGGGCCTCTACAATGAGCAGTTCTTC.

The V call is TRBV5-1, the J call TRBJ1-6, with TRBD1 as a possible D gene (6 bases). Germline CDR1 reads SGHRS; CDR2 reads YFSETQ. Trimming took 1 base from V and 6 from J, leaving 14 bases between them. The CDR3 length is 16 residues. This chain's CDR3 is CASSLSVSGANSPLHF. The CDR3 DNA is TGCGCCAGCAGCTTGAGCGTGTCAGGGGCTAATTCACCCCTCCACTTT.

This rearrangement joins TRBV6-6 to TRBJ2-7; 9 bases fit TRBD1. Germline V lookup: CDR1 MNHNY, CDR2 SVGAGI (reference sequence). Trimming cost V 10 bases and J 5 bases; bases outside gene matches: 15. The CDR3 sequence is 15 residues long. CDR3 DNA: TGTGCCACCAAACCCCCGGGACAGGGTGGCCACGAGCAGTACTTC. It is translated as CATKPPGQGGHEQYF.